The following is a TCR beta chain sequence with its context. Data came from immunoSEQ multiplex PCR; TCRdb stores just in-frame clones and leaves some out. The data show approximately 250,000 clones, with almost 85% seen just once and about 5.1% held by the top ten. Germline-derived CDR1 and CDR2 are LGHDT and YNNKEL (reference sequence). The CDR3 runs 14 residues. J gave up 7 bases and V 1 base, and 6 bases lay outside the gene matches. The record originates from a study of blood T cell repertoires in COVID-19. What was sequenced was peripheral blood. The source is a man aged 50 to 59 with COVID-19, enrolled during active disease. The chain uses TRBV3-1 (or the pseudogene TRBV3-2) and TRBJ2-7, with 8 nucleotides matching TRBD1. The CDR3 sequence: CASSQGRTGKEQYF. CDR3 in DNA: TGTGCCAGCAGCCAAGGGAGGACAGGGAAAGAGCAGTACTTC.